This T cell receptor beta chain was captured by sequencing in a study of blood T cell repertoires in COVID-19. For the study at large: Acute-phase and convalescent COVID-19 samples originated in the United States, Italy and Spain. The cDNA or gDNA used as material had been derived from T cells, B-cell-depleted T cells, or PBMCs.

Methods used by the authors: Using reference gene primer amplification, nucleated cell counts were estimated. Profiling relied on immunoSEQ multiplex PCR, and the TCRdb table lists in-frame clones only, not all of them. The DNA gave D and trimming, while V, J and clone size come from that table. There are about 240,000 clones in the sample; 86% occur only once, and about 5.9% lies in the top ten. The CDR3 sequence is 15 residues long. With 5 bases removed from V and 6 bases from J, the gap between germline ends came to 19 bases. Per germline, CDR1 SGHTA and CDR2 FQGNSA. The clonotype was recovered from a man in his sixties with acute or convalescent COVID-19. The rearrangement uses TRBV7-2 and TRBJ1-2, with TRBD1 as a possible D gene (6 bases). Sequencing was carried out using peripheral blood. The CDR3 here is CASSKGVFEMHGYTF. In DNA, the CDR3 is TGTGCCAGCAGCAAGGGGGTATTTGAGATGCATGGCTACACCTTC.